Each of the 17 T cell receptor beta chains below was sequenced from the same sample in a study of CD8 T cells in ankylosing spondylitis. TCRdb re-called the 5' RACE reads through MiXCR, storing one row per CDR3 protein. The sample holds over 150,000 distinct CDR3 sequences, 9.5% to 15% seen once. What was sequenced was blood, either unsorted or a sorted T cell fraction (not recorded which). These receptor sequences come from a male donor with ankylosing spondylitis or in good health (not recorded which).

This clonotype was detected a few times. This chain links TRBV12-3 or TRBV12-4 with TRBJ2-4; 9 bases fit TRBD1. V lost 6 bases, J lost 0 bases, and 3 bases stayed unmatched. The CDR3 has 15 amino acids. The CDR3 nucleotides read TGTGCCAGCAGCGGGACAGGGATAGCCAAAAACATTCAGTACTTC. Translation gives CASSGTGIAKNIQYF.

The chain employs TRBV27 and TRBJ2-1, with D unclear. The CDR3 extends over 12 amino acids. V dropped 6 bases and J dropped 6 bases, with 9 bases sitting between them. Germline assignment: CDR1 MNHEY and CDR2 SMNVEV (reference sequence). The CDR3 here is CASRGGANEQFF. The DNA of the CDR3 is TGTGCCAGCAGGGGTGGAGCCAATGAGCAGTTCTTC.

The CDR3 loop reads CASSPPTGTVNPDTQYF. In nucleotides, the CDR3 is TGTGCCAGCAGCCCACCCACCGGGACAGTGAACCCAGATACGCAGTATTTT. The rearrangement uses TRBV7-9 and TRBJ2-3; 7 positions agree with TRBD1. This CDR3 spans 17 amino acids. V shed 5 bases and J 4 bases; nucleotides not matched to a gene: 15. Germline values: CDR1 SEHNR, CDR2 FQNEAQ (reference sequence). The full variable domain, in which reference TRBV7-9 and TRBJ2-3 provide the parts outside the CDR3, is DTGVSQNPRHKITKRGQNVTFRCDPISEHNRLYWYRQTLGQGPEFLTYFQNEAQLEKSRLLSDRFSAERPKGSFSTLEIQRTEQGDSAMYLCASSPPTGTVNPDTQYFGPGTRLTVL.

This clonotype was seen repeatedly, ten times or more. The chain recombines TRBV29-1 with TRBJ2-3; 13 bases agree with TRBD2. V gave up 6 bases and J gave up 5 bases; unmatched junction bases: 8. This CDR3 region has 15 residues. Per the germline V gene, CDR1 is SQVTM and CDR2 is ANQGSEA. The CDR3 DNA reads TGCAGCGTCGGTAGACTAGCGGGGGGACTAGATACGCAGTATTTT. It yields the protein CSVGRLAGGLDTQYF.

In nucleotides, the CDR3 is TGTGCCAGCAGCTCCGGAGGGGGTGTCACTGAAGCTTTCTTT. Protein product: CASSSGGGVTEAFF. V gene TRBV7-6 combines with J gene TRBJ1-1; tentative D call: TRBD1 (6 bases). Germline loops: CDR1 SGHVS, CDR2 FNYEAQ. Trimming shortened V by 4 bases and J by 4 bases, and 13 bases separated the two germline ends. The CDR3 contains 14 residues.

This clonotype was observed at least ten times. CDR3 sequence: CSVEQGSGYTF. The CDR3 nucleotides are TGCAGCGTTGAACAGGGGTCTGGCTACACCTTC. The chain is built from TRBV29-1 and TRBJ1-2; TRBD1 might be the D (6 bases). V dropped 2 bases and J dropped 7 bases, with 8 bases sitting between them. The CDR3 loop spans 11 amino acids. Germline loops: CDR1 SQVTM, CDR2 ANQGSEA.

This clonotype was found a few times. The chain is built from TRBV27 and TRBJ2-7; 10 bases align to TRBD2. J was trimmed by 1 base and V by 6 bases; bases with no gene match: 9. The CDR3 covers 16 residues. Germline V lookup: CDR1 MNHEY, CDR2 SMNVEV (reference sequence). The CDR3 coding sequence is TGTGCCAGCAGCCTACGCGGACTAGCGGCGTCCTACGAGCAGTACTTC. Amino acid sequence: CASSLRGLAASYEQYF.

As regards this clonotype: Mismatch with germline at one junction end may stem from a read error. The rearrangement joins TRBV4-1 to TRBJ2-7; D ambiguous. Germline CDR1 is MGHRA and CDR2 is YSYEKL. The CDR3 covers 20 residues. CDR3 sequence reads: CASSQAFPPILDRPSYKQYF. CDR3 coding DNA: TGCGCCAGCAGCCAAGCGTTTCCCCCTATTTTGGACCGACCATCCTACAAGCAGTACTTC.

The sample holds a few counts of this clonotype. This chain joins TRBV6-1 and TRBJ2-3; 7 nucleotides match TRBD2. The CDR3 has 15 residues. The V gene's germline CDR1 is MNHNS and CDR2 SASEGT. J lost 0 bases, V lost 10 bases, and 10 bases had no gene match. CDR3 nucleotide sequence: TGTGCCATCCAGGGAGTGGGGGGGAGCACAGATACGCAGTATTTT. Translated: CAIQGVGGSTDTQYF.

Only a few counts were recorded for this clonotype. The V call is TRBV4-1, the J call TRBJ2-7; TRBD2 agrees at 10 bases. The CDR3 consists of 15 residues. V lost 4 bases to trimming and J lost 1 base; unmatched junction nucleotides: 4. Germline V CDR1 and CDR2: MGHRA, YSYEKL. CDR3 coding DNA: TGCGCCAGCAGCCCACCACTAGCGGGGTCCTACGAGCAGTACTTC. This sequence encodes CASSPPLAGSYEQYF.

The J gene is TRBJ2-3, the V gene TRBV30; D unresolved. Germline lookup yields CDR1 GTSNPN and CDR2 SVGIG (reference sequence). This CDR3 spans 13 amino acids. V lost 5 bases to trimming and J lost 0 bases, with 9 bases between them. The DNA for the CDR3 is TGTGCCTGGTCGTCGCACAGCACAGATACGCAGTATTTT. Its protein is CAWSSHSTDTQYF.

This clonotype was detected a few times. The chain links TRBV30 to TRBJ2-2; the D gene could be TRBD1 or TRBD2 (5 bases each). Germline CDR1 is GTSNPN and CDR2 is SVGIG (reference sequence). Trimming left V 8 bases short and J 6 bases short, with 16 bases between. The CDR3 is made up of 13 amino acids. CDR3 sequence (DNA): TGTGCCCGGGACGCTGAAGGGCCCGGGGAGCTGTTTTTT. Translation: CARDAEGPGELFF.

This chain uses TRBV4-1 with TRBJ2-7; TRBD2 matches at 8 bases. CDR3 length: 17 amino acids. The germline V gene has CDR1 MGHRA and CDR2 YSYEKL. The junction had 10 bases not matched to a gene; V was cut back by 3 bases and J by 0 bases. The CDR3 is CASSQEGLAGGSYEQYF. CDR3 DNA sequence: TGCGCCAGCAGCCAGGAAGGTCTAGCGGGCGGCTCCTACGAGCAGTACTTC.

This clonotype has only a few counts. One end of the junction does not line up with germline, which may come from a read error. The J gene is TRBJ1-1, the V gene TRBV29-1; unclear D gene. The CDR3 extends over 12 amino acids. Germline CDR1 SQVTM, CDR2 ANQGSEA. The CDR3 DNA reads TGCAGCGTAGAAGGTGACGTTCCTGAAGCTTTCTTT. Protein product: CSVEGDVPEAFF.

The V call is TRBV25-1, the J call TRBJ1-1; TRBD1 aligns across 7 bases. CDR1 is MGHDK and CDR2 is SYGVNS in the germline V gene. The CDR3 length is 14 residues. V lost 6 bases to trimming and J lost 1 base; unmatched junction nucleotides: 5. In nucleotides, the CDR3 is TGTGCCAGCAGCTTAACAGGGGCGAACACTGAAGCTTTCTTT. Amino acids: CASSLTGANTEAFF.

This chain connects TRBV7-6 to TRBJ2-1; TRBD1 or TRBD2 may be the D gene (5 bases each). CDR3 length: 16 residues. Trimming removed 5 bases from V and 1 base from J, with 15 bases in between. CDR1 is SGHVS and CDR2 is FNYEAQ in the germline V gene. CDR3 nucleotide sequence: TGTGCCAGCAGCCGATACCGGGACGGTTCCTACAATGAGCAGTTCTTC. This sequence encodes CASSRYRDGSYNEQFF.

The J gene is TRBJ2-5, the V gene TRBV7-9; 8 bases line up with TRBD2. CDR1 and CDR2 (germline): SEHNR, FQNEAQ (reference sequence). V was clipped by 5 bases and J by 0 bases; unmatched bases: 8. The CDR3 length is 16 residues. The DNA for the CDR3 is TGTGCCAGCAGCCCGGGGGGGGTCCAGTACCAAGAGACCCAGTACTTC. Protein sequence: CASSPGGVQYQETQYF.